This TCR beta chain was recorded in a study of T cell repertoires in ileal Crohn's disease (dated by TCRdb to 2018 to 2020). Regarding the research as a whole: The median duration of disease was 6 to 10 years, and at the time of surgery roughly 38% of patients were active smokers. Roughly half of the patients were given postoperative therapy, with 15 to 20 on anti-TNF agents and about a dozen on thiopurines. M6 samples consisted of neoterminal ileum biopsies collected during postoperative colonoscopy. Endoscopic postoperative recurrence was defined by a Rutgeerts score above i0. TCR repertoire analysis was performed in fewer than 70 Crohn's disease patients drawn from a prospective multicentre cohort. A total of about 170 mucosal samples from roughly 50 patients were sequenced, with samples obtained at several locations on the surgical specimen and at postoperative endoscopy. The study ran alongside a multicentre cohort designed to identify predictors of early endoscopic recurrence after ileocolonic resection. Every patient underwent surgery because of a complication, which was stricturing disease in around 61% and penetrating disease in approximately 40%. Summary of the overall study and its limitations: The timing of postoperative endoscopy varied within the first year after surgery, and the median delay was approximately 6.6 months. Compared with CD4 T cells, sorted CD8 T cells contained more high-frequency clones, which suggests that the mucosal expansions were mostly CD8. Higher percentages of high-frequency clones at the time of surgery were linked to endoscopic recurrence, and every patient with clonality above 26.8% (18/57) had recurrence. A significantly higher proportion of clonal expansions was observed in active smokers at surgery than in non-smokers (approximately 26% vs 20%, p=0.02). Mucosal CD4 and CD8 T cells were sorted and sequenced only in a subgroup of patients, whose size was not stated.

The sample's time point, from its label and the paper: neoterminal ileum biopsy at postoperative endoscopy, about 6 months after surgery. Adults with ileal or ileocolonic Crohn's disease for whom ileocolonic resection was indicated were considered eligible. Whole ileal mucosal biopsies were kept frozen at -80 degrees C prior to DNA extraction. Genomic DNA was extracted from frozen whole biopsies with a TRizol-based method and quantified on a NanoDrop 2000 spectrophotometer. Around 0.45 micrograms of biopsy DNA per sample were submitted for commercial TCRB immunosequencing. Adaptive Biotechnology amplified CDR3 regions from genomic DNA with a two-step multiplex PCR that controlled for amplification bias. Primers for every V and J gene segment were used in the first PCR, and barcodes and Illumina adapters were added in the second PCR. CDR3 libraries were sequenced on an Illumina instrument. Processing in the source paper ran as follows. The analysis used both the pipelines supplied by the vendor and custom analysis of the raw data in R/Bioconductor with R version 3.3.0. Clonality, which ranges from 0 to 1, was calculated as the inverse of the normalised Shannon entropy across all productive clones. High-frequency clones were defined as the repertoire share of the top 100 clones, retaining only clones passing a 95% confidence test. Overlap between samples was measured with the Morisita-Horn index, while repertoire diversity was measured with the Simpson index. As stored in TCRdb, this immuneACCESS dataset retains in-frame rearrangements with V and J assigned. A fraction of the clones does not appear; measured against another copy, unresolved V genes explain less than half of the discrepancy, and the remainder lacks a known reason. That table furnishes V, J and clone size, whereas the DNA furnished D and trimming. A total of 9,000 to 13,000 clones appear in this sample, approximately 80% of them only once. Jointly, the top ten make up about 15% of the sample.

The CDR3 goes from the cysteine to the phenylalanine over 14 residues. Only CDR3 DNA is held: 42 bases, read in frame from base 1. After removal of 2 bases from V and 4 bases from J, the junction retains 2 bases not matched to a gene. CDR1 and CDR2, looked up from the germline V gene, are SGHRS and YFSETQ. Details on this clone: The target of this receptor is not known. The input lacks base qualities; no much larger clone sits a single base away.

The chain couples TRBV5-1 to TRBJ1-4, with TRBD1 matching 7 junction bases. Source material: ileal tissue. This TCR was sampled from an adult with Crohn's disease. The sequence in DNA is TGCGCCAGCAGCTTACAGGGGTTTAATGAAAAACTGTTTTTT. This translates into CASSLQGFNEKLFF. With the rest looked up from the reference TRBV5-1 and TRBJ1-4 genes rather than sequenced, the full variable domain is KAGVTQTPRYLIKTRGQQVTLSCSPISGHRSVSWYQQTPGQGLQFLFEYFSETQRNKGNFPGRFSGRQFSNSRSEMNVSTLELGDSALYLCASSLQGFNEKLFFGSGTQLSVL.